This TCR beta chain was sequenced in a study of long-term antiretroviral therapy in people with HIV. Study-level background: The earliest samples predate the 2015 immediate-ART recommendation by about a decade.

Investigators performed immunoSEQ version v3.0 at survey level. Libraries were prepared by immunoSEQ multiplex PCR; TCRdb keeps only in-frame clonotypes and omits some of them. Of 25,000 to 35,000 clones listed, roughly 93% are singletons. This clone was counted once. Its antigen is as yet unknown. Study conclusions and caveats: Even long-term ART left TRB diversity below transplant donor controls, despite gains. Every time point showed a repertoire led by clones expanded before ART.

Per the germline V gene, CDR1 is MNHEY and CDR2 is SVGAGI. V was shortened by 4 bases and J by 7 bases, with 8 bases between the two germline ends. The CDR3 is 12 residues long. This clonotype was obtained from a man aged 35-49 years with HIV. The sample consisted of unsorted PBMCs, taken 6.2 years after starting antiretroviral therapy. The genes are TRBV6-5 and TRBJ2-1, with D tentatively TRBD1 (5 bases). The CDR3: CASSSDRNEQFF. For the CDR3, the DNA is TGTGCCAGCAGTTCAGACAGAAATGAGCAGTTCTTC.